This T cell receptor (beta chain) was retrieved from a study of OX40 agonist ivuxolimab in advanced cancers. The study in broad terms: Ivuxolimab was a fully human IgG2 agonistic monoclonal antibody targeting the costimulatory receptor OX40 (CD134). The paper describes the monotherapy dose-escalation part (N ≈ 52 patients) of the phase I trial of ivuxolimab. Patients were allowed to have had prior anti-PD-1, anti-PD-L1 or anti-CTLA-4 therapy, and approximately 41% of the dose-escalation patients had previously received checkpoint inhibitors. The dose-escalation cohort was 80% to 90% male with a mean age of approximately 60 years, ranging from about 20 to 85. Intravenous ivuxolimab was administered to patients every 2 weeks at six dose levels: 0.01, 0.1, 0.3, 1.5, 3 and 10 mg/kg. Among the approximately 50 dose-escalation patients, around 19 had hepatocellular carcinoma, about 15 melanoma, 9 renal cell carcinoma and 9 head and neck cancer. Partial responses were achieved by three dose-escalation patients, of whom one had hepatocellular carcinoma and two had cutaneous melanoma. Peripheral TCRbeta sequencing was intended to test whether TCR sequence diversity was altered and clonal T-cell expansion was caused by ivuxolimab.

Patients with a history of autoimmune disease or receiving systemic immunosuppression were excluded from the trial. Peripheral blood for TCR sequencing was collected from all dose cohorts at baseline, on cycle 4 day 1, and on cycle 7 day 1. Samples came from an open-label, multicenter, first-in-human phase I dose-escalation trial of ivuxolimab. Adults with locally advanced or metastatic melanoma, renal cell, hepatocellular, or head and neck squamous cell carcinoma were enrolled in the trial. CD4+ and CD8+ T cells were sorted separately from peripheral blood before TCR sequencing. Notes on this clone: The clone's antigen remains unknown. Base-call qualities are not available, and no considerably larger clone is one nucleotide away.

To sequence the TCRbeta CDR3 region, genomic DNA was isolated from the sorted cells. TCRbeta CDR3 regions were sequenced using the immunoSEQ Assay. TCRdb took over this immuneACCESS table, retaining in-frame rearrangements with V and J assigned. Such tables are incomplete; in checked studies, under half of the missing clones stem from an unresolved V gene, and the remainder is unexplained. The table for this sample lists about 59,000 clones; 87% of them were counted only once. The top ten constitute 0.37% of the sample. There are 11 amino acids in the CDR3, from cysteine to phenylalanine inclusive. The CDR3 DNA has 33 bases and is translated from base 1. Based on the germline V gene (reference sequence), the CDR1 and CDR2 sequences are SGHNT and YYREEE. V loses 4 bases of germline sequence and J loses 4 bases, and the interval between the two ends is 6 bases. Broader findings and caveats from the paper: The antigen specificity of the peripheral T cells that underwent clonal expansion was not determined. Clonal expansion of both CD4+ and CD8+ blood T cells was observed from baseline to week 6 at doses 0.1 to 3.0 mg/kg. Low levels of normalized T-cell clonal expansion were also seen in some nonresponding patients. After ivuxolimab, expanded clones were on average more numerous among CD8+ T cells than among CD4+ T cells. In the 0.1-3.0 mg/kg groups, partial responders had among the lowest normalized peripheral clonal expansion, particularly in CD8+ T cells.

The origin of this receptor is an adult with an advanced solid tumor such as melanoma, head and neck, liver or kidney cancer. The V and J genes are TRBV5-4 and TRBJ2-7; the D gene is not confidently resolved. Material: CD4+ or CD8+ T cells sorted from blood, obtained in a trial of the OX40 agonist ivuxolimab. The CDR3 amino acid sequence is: CASSDRYEQYF. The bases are TGTGCCAGCAGCGATCGATACGAGCAGTACTTC. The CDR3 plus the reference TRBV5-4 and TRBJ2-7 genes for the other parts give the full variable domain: ETGVTQSPTHLIKTRGQQVTLRCSSQSGHNTVSWYQQALGQGPQFIFQYYREEENGRGNFPPRFSGLQFPNYSSELNVNALELDDSALYLCASSDRYEQYFGPGTRLTVT.